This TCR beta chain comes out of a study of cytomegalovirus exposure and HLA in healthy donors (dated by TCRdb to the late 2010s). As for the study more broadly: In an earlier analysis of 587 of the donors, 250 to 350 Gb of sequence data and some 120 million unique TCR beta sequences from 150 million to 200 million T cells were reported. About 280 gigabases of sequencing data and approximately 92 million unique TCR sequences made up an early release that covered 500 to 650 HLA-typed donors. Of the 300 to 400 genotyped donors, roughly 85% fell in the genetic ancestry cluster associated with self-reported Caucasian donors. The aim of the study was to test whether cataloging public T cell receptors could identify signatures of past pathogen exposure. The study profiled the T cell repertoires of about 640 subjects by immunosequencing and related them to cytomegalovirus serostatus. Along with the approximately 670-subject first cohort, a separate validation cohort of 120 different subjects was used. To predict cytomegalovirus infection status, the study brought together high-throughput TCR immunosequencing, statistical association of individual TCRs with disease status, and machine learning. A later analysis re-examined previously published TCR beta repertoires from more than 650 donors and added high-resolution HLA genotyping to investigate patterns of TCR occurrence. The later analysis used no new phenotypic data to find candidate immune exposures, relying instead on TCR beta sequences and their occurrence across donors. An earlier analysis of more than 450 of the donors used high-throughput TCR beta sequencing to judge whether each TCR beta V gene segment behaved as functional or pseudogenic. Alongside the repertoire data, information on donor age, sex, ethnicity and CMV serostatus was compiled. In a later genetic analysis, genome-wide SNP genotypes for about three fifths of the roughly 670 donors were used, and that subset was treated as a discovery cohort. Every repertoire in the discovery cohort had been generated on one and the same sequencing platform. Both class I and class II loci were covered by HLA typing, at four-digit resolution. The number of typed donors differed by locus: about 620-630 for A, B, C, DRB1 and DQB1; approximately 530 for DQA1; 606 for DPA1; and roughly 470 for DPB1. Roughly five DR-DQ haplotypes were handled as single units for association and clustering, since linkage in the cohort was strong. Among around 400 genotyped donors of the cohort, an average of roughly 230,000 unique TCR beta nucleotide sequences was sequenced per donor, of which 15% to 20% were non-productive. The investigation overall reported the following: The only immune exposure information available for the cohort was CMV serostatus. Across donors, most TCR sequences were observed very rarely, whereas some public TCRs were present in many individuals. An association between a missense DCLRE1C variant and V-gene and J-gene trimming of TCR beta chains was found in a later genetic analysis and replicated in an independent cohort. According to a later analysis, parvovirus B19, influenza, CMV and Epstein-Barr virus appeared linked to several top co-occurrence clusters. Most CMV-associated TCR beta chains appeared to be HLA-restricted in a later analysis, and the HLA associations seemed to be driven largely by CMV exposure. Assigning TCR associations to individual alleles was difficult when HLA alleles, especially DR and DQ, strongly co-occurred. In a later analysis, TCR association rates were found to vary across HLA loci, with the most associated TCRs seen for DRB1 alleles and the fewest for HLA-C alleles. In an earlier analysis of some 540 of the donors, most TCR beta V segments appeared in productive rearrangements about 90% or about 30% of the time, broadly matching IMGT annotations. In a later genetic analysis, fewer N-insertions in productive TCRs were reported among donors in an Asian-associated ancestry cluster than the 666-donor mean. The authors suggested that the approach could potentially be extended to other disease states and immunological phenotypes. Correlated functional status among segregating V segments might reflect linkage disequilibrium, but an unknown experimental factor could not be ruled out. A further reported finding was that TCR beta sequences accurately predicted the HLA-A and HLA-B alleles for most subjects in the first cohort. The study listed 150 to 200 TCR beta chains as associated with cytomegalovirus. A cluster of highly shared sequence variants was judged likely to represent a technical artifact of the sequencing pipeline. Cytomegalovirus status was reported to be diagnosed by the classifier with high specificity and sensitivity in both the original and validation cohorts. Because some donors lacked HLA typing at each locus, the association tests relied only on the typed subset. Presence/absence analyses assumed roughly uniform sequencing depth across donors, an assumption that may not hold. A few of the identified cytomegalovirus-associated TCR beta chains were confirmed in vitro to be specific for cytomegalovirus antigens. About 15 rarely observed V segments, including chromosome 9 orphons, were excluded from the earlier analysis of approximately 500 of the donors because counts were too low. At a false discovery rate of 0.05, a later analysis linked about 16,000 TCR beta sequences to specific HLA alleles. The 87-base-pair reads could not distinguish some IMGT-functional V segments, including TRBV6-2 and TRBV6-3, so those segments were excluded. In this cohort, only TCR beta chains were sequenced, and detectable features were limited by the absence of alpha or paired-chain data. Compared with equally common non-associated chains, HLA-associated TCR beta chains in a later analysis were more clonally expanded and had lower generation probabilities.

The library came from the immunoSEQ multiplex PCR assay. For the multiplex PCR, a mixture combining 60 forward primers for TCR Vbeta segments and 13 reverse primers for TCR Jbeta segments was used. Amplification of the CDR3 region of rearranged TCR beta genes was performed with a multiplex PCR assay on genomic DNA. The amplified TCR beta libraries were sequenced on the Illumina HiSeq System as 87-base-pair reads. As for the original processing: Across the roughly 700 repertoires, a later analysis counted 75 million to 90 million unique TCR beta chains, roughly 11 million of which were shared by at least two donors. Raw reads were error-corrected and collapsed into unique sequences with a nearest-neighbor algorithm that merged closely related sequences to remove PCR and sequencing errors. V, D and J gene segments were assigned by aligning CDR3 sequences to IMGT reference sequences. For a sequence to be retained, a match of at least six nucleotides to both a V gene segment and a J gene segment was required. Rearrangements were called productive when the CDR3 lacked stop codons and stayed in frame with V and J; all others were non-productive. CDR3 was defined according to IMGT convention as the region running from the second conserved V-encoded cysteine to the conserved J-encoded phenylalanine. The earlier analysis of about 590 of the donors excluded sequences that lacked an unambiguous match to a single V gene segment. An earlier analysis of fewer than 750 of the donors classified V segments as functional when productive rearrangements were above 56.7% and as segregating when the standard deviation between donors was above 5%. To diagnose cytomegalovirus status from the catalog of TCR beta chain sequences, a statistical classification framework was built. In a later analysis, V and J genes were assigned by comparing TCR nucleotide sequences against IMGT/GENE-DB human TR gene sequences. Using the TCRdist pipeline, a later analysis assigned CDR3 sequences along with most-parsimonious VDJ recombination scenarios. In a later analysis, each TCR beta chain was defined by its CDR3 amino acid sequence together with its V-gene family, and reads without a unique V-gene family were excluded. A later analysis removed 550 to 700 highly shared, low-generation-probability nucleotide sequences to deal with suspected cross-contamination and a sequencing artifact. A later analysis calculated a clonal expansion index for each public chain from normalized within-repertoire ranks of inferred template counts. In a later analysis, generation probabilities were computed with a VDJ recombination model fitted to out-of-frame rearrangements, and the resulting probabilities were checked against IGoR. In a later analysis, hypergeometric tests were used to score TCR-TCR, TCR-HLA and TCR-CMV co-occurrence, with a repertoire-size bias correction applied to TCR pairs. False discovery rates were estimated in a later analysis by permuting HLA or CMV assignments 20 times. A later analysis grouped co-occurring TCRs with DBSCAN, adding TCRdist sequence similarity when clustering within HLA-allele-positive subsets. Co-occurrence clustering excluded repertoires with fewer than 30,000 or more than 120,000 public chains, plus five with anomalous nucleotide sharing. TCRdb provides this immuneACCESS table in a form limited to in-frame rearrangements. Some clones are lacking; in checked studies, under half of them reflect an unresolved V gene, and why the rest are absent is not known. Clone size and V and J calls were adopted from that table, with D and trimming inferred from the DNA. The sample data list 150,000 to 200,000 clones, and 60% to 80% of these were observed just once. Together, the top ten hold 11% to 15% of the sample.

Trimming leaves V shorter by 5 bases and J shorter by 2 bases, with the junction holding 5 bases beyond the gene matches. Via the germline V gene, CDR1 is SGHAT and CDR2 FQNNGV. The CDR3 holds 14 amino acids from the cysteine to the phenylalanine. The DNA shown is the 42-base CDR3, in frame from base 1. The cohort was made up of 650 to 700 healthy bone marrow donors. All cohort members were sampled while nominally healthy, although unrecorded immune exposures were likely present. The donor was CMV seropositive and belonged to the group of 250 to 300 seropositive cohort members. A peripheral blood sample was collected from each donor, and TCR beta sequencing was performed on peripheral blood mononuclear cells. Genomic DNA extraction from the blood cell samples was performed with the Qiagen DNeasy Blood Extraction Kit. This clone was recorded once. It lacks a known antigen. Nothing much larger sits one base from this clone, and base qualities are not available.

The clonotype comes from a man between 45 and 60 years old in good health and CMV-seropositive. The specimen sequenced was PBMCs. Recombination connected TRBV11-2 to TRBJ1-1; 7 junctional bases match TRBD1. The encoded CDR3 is CASSTTGVNTEAFF. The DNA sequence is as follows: TGTGCCAGCAGCACCACAGGGGTAAACACTGAAGCTTTCTTT. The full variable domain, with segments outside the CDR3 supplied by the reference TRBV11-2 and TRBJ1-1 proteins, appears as EAGVAQSPRYKIIEKRQSVAFWCNPISGHATLYWYQQILGQGPKLLIQFQNNGVVDDSQLPKDRFSAERLKGVDSTLKIQPAKLEDSAVYLCASSTTGVNTEAFFGQGTRLTVV.